A selection of T cell receptor beta chains follows, all from one sample in a study of cytotoxic CD8 clonotypes in ibrutinib-treated CLL. Only in-frame clones appear in the TCRdb table, and some are missing; sequencing was by immunoSEQ multiplex PCR. The table includes about 140,000 clones, 75% to 95% detected once. Source: PBMCs, taken after 12 months of ibrutinib treatment. These receptors came from a human donor with chronic lymphocytic leukemia. CDR3s include the opening cysteine and the closing phenylalanine or tryptophan. The D gene is left open where the match is weak. Clone size is given for some rows only: seen once, a few or many times, or a class if the clone is expanded.

TRBJ1-3 TRBD1 - TRBV28 CASSPPGDRVGNTIYF TGTGCCAGCAGTCCACCCGGGGACAGGGTCGGAAACACCATATATTTT
TRBJ2-7 - - TRBV6-5 CASSYSIAGASYEQYF TGTGCCAGCAGTTACTCGATCGCGGGGGCCTCCTACGAGCAGTACTTC
TRBJ2-1 - - TRBV25-1 CASSVTGNEQFF TGTGCCAGCAGTGTCACAGGGAATGAGCAGTTCTTC
TRBJ2-1 - - TRBV5-1 CASSPGQGLDEQFF TGCGCCAGCAGCCCGGGTCAAGGTTTAGATGAGCAGTTCTTC
TRBJ2-7 - once TRBV5-1 CASSRQYYEQYF TGCGCCAGCAGCCGACAATACTACGAGCAGTACTTC
TRBJ2-2 - - TRBV20-1 CSAGYTGELFF TGCAGTGCAGGGTACACCGGGGAGCTGTTTTTT
TRBJ2-1 TRBD1 few TRBV14 CASSQDLDRGQFF TGTGCCAGCAGCCAAGACCTTGACAGGGGGCAGTTCTTC
TRBJ1-1 - - TRBV6-6 CASRSPTVKAFF TGTGCCAGCAGAAGCCCGACAGTGAAAGCTTTCTTT
TRBJ2-1 - - TRBV5-1 CASSLDRVSEQFF TGCGCCAGCAGCTTAGATAGAGTGTCTGAGCAGTTCTTC
TRBJ1-1 TRBD1 once TRBV18 CASSPPRQGKSSEAFF TGTGCCAGCTCACCACCGCGACAGGGTAAATCTTCTGAAGCTTTCTTT
TRBJ1-3 - - TRBV27 CASSPTGAGNTIYF TGTGCCAGCAGTCCGACTGGAGCTGGAAACACCATATATTTT
TRBJ2-1 - - TRBV5-1 CASSFGGRYNEQFF TGCGCCAGCAGCTTTGGCGGTCGGTACAATGAGCAGTTCTTC
TRBJ2-5 - - TRBV28 CASSFPAVIQETQYF TGTGCCAGCAGTTTTCCAGCGGTCATCCAAGAGACCCAGTACTTC